This TCR beta chain derives from a study of T cells in Graves' hyperthyroidism and ophthalmopathy. TCR beta CDR3 sequences were amplified from RNA transcripts. RT-PCR in the first round (using the HTBI primer set) targeted the TCR CDR3. TCRdb analysed the multiplex PCR reads with MiXCR anew, one entry per CDR3 protein. The table lists over 400,000 distinct CDR3 sequences, 14% to 15% of them singletons. The table lists this clonotype with many counts. V lost 1 base, J lost 6 bases, and 15 bases lay in between. The CDR3 consists of 14 residues. Germline CDR1 GTSNPN, CDR2 SVGIG (reference sequence). V usage is TRBV30 and J usage is TRBJ1-2; possible D gene TRBD1, 5 bases. The clonotype was recovered from a man younger than 30 with Graves' ophthalmopathy. Sequencing input: blood. For the CDR3, the DNA is TGTGCCTGGAGTGGTCGAATGGGGCTTAATGGCTACACCTTC. Protein: CAWSGRMGLNGYTF.